This T cell receptor (beta chain) was identified during a study of blood T cells in healthy people across ages. For the study at large: In model experiments, template switching was able to capture about one barcoded beta molecule for every two T cells that were present. Study conclusions and caveats: Per million T cells, TCR beta diversity dropped about linearly as age rose. Unknown donor CMV status possibly confounded expanded clonotype changes.

A sample-barcoded 5' primer and a J-beta primer mix were used in a second PCR of about 6 to 11 cycles. A 12-random-nucleotide template-switch adaptor tagged each cDNA molecule. TCRdb fed the 5' RACE reads into MiXCR, producing one record per CDR3 protein. The repertoire holds roughly 2 million distinct CDR3 sequences, around half seen once, with around 2.1% in the top ten. Trimming stripped 3 bases from V and 6 bases from J, with 12 bases between. Germline V gene sequence: CDR1 SEHNR, CDR2 FQNEAQ (reference sequence). The length of the CDR3 is 13 residues. For this clonotype: Its target is not known.

The TCR sequence derives from a woman in her thirties or forties in good health. Sequencing used blood. V is TRBV7-9 and J is TRBJ2-7; D unresolved. Here the CDR3 reads CASSLASSGEQYF. CDR3 DNA: TGTGCCAGCAGCTTGGCGTCCTCGGGCGAGCAGTACTTC.